This TCR beta chain comes out of a study of T cells expressing NK-cell markers (dated by TCRdb to 2018 to 2021). Broadly, across the study: Three sorted T-cell subsets (CD3+CD56+NKG2C+, CD3+CD56+NKG2C- and CD3+CD56-NKG2C+) from 7 to 9 donors had their TCR beta-chain repertoires profiled. Randomly selected healthy volunteers, three men and five women, were used as the eight sequenced donors. Libraries were sequenced as 2 x 150 bp reads on Illumina HiSeq 2000/2500, MiSeq or NextSeq. Seven of the eight sequenced donors were HCMV-seropositive and one was HCMV-seronegative.

HCMV-specific IgG was detected in serum with a commercial ELISA kit to determine HCMV serostatus. Peripheral blood mononuclear cells were isolated from blood by Ficoll density gradient centrifugation. Sequencer: Illumina HiSeq 2000. TCR beta cDNA libraries were made by 5'RACE template switching that added a universal primer site and unique molecular identifiers. cDNA synthesis was primed from the TCR beta constant segment, followed by two successive PCR amplification steps. The published analysis was carried out like this. MIGEC was used to demultiplex reads and group reads by UMI, and MiTCR was used to assemble and quantify clonotypes. To exclude erroneous sequences, only TCR cDNA sequences supported by at least two reads were retained. The tcR package was used for downstream repertoire analysis, and clonotypes were matched between fractions using CDR3 nucleotide sequence together with V segment. Antigen specificity was annotated against VDJdb with VDJmatch, allowing one amino acid substitution in CDR3. With the reads reprocessed by TCRdb, a single entry stands for each CDR3 protein sequence and no DNA is reported. In this record, the V and J calls reflect TCRdb's handling and not the investigators' own analysis. The sample table records 200,000 to 300,000 distinct CDR3 sequences. The top ten clonotypes cover around 0.4% of the sample.

In regard to this clonotype: Its antigen remains unidentified.

Paper-wide results and their limitations: Those dominant clonotypes were again the most abundant among CD3+CD56-NKG2C+ cells in a few donors, at 28.3-60.1%. For roughly six donors, the dominant CD3+CD56+NKG2C+ clonotypes were among the top 10 CD8+ clonotypes and accounted for roughly 1.0-8% of CD8+ T cells. It remained unclear whether the expanded NKG2C-expressing T cell clones were specific for HCMV antigens.

The CDR3 runs 15 amino acids, cysteine and phenylalanine included. DNA for this receptor is not on file. Taken from the germline V gene, the CDR1 and CDR2 loops are KGHSH and LQKENI. The sample comprised blood T cells: a sorted CD56 or NKG2C T cell subset, CD4+ or CD8+ T cells, or bulk PBMC T cells (not recorded which). The clonotype comes from a man younger than 30 in good health. Donor details come from another sample of the same person, matched by shared clones. The chain links TRBV18 with TRBJ2-7. The CDR3 reads as follows: CASSPWDQKASEQYF.